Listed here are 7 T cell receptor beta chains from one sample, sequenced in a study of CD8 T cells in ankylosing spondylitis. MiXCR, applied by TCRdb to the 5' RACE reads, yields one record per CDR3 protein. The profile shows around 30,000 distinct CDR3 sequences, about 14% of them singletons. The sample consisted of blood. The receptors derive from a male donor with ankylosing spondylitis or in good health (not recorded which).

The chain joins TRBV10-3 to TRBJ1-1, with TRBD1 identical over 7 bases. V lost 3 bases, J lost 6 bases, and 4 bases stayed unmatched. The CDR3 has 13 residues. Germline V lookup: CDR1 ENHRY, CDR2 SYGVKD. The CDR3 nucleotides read TGTGCCATCAGTGAATGGGGGACAGCTGAAGCTTTCTTT. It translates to CAISEWGTAEAFF.

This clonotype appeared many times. CDR3 in amino acids: CASSNGLEAFF. The CDR3 coding sequence is TGTGCCAGCAGTAATGGACTTGAAGCTTTCTTT. The chain carries TRBV6-5 and TRBJ1-1; D is ambiguous. This CDR3 spans 11 amino acids. CDR1 is MNHEY and CDR2 is SVGAGI in the germline V gene. V shed 5 bases and J shed 7 bases, with 8 bases lying between them.

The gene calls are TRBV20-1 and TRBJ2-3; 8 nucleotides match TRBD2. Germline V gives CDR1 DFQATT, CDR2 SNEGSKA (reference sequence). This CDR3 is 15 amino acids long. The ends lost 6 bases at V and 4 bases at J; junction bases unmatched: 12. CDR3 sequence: CSAPRFGGAPDTQYF. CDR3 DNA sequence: TGCAGTGCCCCGCGTTTCGGGGGGGCCCCAGATACGCAGTATTTT.

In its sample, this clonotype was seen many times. The CDR3 region is CASSTLAGGTGELFF. For the CDR3, the DNA is TGTGCCAGCAGCACTCTAGCGGGGGGGACCGGGGAGCTGTTTTTT. The V gene is TRBV7-2, the J gene TRBJ2-2; 12 bases agree with TRBD2. With V trimmed by 5 bases and J by 5 bases, 3 bases remained unmatched. The germline gives CDR1 SGHTA, CDR2 FQGNSA. The CDR3 runs 15 residues.

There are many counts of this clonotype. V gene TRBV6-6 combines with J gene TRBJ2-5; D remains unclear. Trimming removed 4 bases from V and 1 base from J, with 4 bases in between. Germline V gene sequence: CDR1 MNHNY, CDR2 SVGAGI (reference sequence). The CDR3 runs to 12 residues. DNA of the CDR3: TGTGCCAGCAGTTGGTCCCAAGAGACCCAGTACTTC. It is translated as CASSWSQETQYF.

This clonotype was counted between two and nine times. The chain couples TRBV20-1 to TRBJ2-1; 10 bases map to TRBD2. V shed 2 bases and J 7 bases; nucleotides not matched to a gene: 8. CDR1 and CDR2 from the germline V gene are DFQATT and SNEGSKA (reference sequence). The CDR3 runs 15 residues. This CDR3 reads CSARKASGSSNEQFF. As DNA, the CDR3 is TGCAGTGCTAGAAAGGCTAGCGGGAGTAGTAATGAGCAGTTCTTC.

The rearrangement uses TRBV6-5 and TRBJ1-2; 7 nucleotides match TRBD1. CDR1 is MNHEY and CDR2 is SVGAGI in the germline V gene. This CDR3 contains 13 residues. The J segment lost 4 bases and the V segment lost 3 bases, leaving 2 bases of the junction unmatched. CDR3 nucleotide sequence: TGTGCCAGCAGTTATCAGGGGGGCTATGGCTACACCTTC. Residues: CASSYQGGYGYTF.